A selection of T cell receptor beta chains follows, all from one sample in a study of blood T cells in healthy people across ages. TCRdb re-called the 5' RACE reads through MiXCR, storing one row per CDR3 protein. Of 790,000 or so distinct CDR3 sequences listed, around three fifths are singletons. Sequences were obtained from blood. Source of these receptors: a man in his forties in good health. Each CDR3 is given with its conserved first and last residue. Each record gives: CDR3 DNA, CDR3 protein, V gene, J gene, clone size, D gene. The D gene is left open where the match is weak. Not all rows give a size; the values are once, few, many and, for expanded clones, a class.

TGTGCCAGCAGCGTAGTTAGGGGCTTCCCGCGCTCTGGGGCCAACGTCCTGACTTTC	CASSVVRGFPRSGANVLTF	TRBV9	TRBJ2-6	NA	NA
TGTGCCAGCCAAGGACAGCTTTACAATGAGCAGTACTTC	CASQGQLYNEQYF	TRBV9	TRBJ2-7	NA	NA
TGTGCCAGCAGTTACCCGGGACGGTACGAGCAGTACTTC	CASSYPGRYEQYF	TRBV6-5	TRBJ2-7	NA	NA
TGTGCCACCTGGGTAGCAAGCACAGATACGCAGTATTTT	CATWVASTDTQYF	TRBV6-5	TRBJ2-3	NA	NA
TGTGCCAGCAGCCGGGAATACAATGAGCAGTTCTTC	CASSREYNEQFF	TRBV5-6	TRBJ2-1	NA	NA
TGTGCCAGCAGTTTTGGGGGTTCGGGGAATTCACCCCTCCACTTT	CASSFGGSGNSPLHF	TRBV12-3/TRBV12-4	TRBJ1-6	NA	NA
TGTGCCAGCAGCCCCGGTGATTCTAGCGGAACCTACGAGCAGTACTTC	CASSPGDSSGTYEQYF	TRBV7-2	TRBJ2-7	NA	TRBD2
TGTGCTAGCAGCTCCCCTAGGGATTCTGGGGCCAACGTCCTGACTTTC	CASSSPRDSGANVLTF	TRBV7-7	TRBJ2-6	NA	NA
TGTGCCACCAGCAGAGATCAGGCAGTAAACACCGGGGAGCTGTTTTTT	CATSRDQAVNTGELFF	TRBV15	TRBJ2-2	NA	NA
TGTGCCAGCAGTTACGAACAGGGGGAGGCGGATTTCTATGGCTACACCTTC	CASSYEQGEADFYGYTF	TRBV6-6	TRBJ1-2	NA	TRBD1
TGTGCCAGCAGTTTTAGTCTGGCTAAGAGCACAGATACGCAGTATTTT	CASSFSLAKSTDTQYF	TRBV12-3/TRBV12-4	TRBJ2-3	NA	NA
TGTGCTAGCAGCTTAGCGCAGGGAAGGGGAGGAGAGACCCAGTACTTC	CASSLAQGRGGETQYF	TRBV7-7	TRBJ2-5	few	NA
TGTGCCAGCAGCGTAGGACTAGCGGGACGGCAAGAGACCCAGTACTTC	CASSVGLAGRQETQYF	TRBV9	TRBJ2-5	NA	TRBD2
TGTGCCAGCAGCTTAGACAGCGGGGGGGCAGATACGCAGTATTTT	CASSLDSGGADTQYF	TRBV7-3	TRBJ2-3	NA	TRBD2
TGTGCCACCAGTGGGGGGGCTGAGCAGTTCTTC	CATSGGAEQFF	TRBV24-1	TRBJ2-1	NA	NA